This T cell receptor beta chain was recovered during a study of vaccination effects on CD4 cells after COVID-19 (dated 2022 in TCRdb). About the investigation overall: Each participant got two doses of an mRNA SARS-CoV-2 vaccine, either BNT162b2 or mRNA-1273. In both COVID-19 convalescent patients and infection-naive vaccine recipients, the study compared SARS-CoV-2 spike-specific CD4+ TCR repertoires from before mRNA vaccination with those from after it. A total of 10 COVID-19 convalescent patients and several SARS-CoV-2-naive healthy vaccine recipients were included in the full study. Cultures from other donors in the study were sequenced using the Oncomine TCR Beta short-read assay on an Illumina iSeq 100.

Study-level results and caveats: In healthy vaccine recipients, vaccine-induced clones were almost all SARS-CoV-2 mono-reactive, with only 1 of 255 cross-reactive with common cold coronaviruses. The study was limited by a small number of convalescent patients, and early post-infection timepoints were lacking. Both infection-induced and vaccine-induced clones contracted markedly at late post-vaccination timepoints, which is consistent with waning T cell responses.

This clone has only one observation. There is no known antigen for this receptor. Base qualities are not recorded, but no much larger clone differs from it by a single base. The library was generated by the immunoSEQ multiplex PCR assay. TCR beta CDR3 sequencing was performed on DNA from the cultured, isolated CD4+ T cells. Per the authors' processing: Non-productive TCR sequences were removed and reads were trimmed to the CDR3 region, keeping CDR3s of at least 7 amino acids. The MANAFEST web app was used to identify antigen-specific clonotypes by comparing expansion in peptide wells with expansion in reference cultures. For clones to be considered positive, expansion at FDR<0.05 versus reference and all other wells, an odds ratio above 5, and a frequency above 0.1% in two replicate wells were required. A clonotype was called cross-reactive if it was significantly expanded both in SARS-CoV-2 spike wells and in at least one common cold coronavirus spike condition. Using the stringdist R package, CDR3 similarity was measured by Levenshtein distance, and unrooted trees were constructed with ape in R 3.6.1. Sourced from immuneACCESS, this table was stored by TCRdb with only in-frame sequences that have V and J called. A share of the clones is absent; for the studies checked, an unresolved V gene accounts for under half, and the remainder has no known explanation. For V, J and clone size, that table is used; D and trimming come from the DNA. This sample gives 30,000 or so clones in total; roughly 63% of them show up just once. 28% of the sample is in the top ten clones.

Relative to germline, V is missing 3 bases and J is missing 3 bases, with 6 bases of the junction outside any gene match. The CDR3 spans 16 residues, from the cysteine through the phenylalanine. Only the CDR3 part of the read is kept: 48 bases, read in frame from the first base. CDR1 LGHNA and CDR2 YSLEER were looked up in the germline V gene. In the ViraFEST assay, PBMC were stimulated with viral peptide pools, and TCR sequencing was then used to find antigen-specific CD4+ T cell clonotypes based on their expansion. After more than nine days of culture, CD4+ T cells were isolated with the EasySep CD4+ T cell isolation kit. None of the healthy vaccine recipients had a prior SARS-CoV-2 infection, which was confirmed by nucleocapsid antibody tests that came back negative both before and after vaccination. Two million PBMC per well were cultured in IMDM with roughly 5% human AB serum, 10 IU/ml IL-2 and gentamicin, plus 10 ug/ml peptides. On days 3 and 7, half of the culture medium was replaced with fresh IL-2-containing medium. Unless noted otherwise, every peptide stimulation condition was cultured in triplicate wells. Using Ficoll-Paque Plus gradient centrifugation, PBMC were separated from whole blood and then either used fresh or cryopreserved at -140C. Overlapping peptide pools spanned the spike proteins of SARS-CoV-2 and the common cold coronaviruses HCoV-NL63, HCoV-OC43 and HCoV-229E. The QIAamp micro DNA kit was used to extract genomic DNA from the cultured CD4+ T cells.

The sequences come from CD4+ T cells from PBMCs cultured with HCoV-229E spike peptides, collected before COVID-19 vaccination. What this sample's cell subset or site label stands for: HCoV-229E spike overlapping peptide pool stimulation. This sequence was found in a human donor who received a COVID-19 vaccine. The chain links TRBV4-3 with TRBJ2-7; TRBD2 lines up with 12 middle nucleotides. Here the CDR3 is given as CASSQESSGGVYEQYF. The nucleotide sequence is given as TGCGCCAGCAGCCAGGAATCTAGCGGGGGGGTCTACGAGCAGTACTTC.